The clone carrying this T cell receptor (beta chain) was counted a single time. Repertoires were generated with immunoSEQ multiplex PCR, while TCRdb's copy carries only in-frame clones and drops some. This sample has under 110,000 clones, with 85% to 90% found just once. This sample was included in a study of radiotherapy plus CTLA-4 blockade in lung cancer. V shed 0 bases, J shed 0 bases, and the junction held 8 bases outside the gene matches. The germline CDR1 and CDR2 sequences are SQVTM and ANQGSEA. The CDR3 covers 17 residues. Source: peripheral blood, taken from a patient treated with radiotherapy plus ipilimumab. This TCR came from a human donor with non-small cell lung cancer that progressed on radiotherapy plus ipilimumab. Some clones in this sample may be carry-over from other donors' samples. The rearrangement uses TRBV29-1 and TRBJ1-3; 7 positions match TRBD1. CDR3 residues: CSVEDIGTESSGNTIYF. As DNA, the CDR3 is TGCAGCGTTGAAGATATCGGGACAGAAAGCTCTGGAAACACCATATATTTT.